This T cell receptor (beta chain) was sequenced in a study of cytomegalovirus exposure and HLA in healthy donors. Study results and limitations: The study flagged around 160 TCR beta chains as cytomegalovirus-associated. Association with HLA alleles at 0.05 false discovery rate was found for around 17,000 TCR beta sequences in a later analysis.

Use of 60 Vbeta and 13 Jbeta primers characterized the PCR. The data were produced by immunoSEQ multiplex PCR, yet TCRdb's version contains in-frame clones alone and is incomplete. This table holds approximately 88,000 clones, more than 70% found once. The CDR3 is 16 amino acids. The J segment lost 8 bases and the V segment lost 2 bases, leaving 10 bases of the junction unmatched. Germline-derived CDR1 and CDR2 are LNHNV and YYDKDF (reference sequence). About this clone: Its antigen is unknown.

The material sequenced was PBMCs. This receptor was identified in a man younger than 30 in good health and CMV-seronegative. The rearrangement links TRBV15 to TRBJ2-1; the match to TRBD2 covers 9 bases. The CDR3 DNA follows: TGTGCCACCAGCAGACCCGGGACTAGCCTCCGGGATGAGCAGTTCTTC. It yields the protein CATSRPGTSLRDEQFF.